This is a list of T cell receptor beta chains from one sample in a study of early T cells in non-severe SARS-CoV-2 infection. Via MiXCR, TCRdb re-called the 5' RACE reads, giving one row per CDR3 protein. Seen here are under 60,000 distinct CDR3 sequences, 8% to 13% observed once, and the top ten hold 4.5% to 5.5%. Sequencing used whole blood. The source of these receptors is an adult who was a healthcare worker with PCR-confirmed SARS-CoV-2 infection or an uninfected control (not recorded which). Both conserved end residues are part of each CDR3. Each record gives: D gene, J gene, clone size, V gene, CDR3 DNA, CDR3 protein. D genes are given only for firm matches. A clone size is listed for some rows: how often the clone was seen (once, few, many), or a class if it is expanded.

D: .; J: TRBJ2-4; size: many; V: TRBV6-5; DNA: TGTGCCAGCAGTTACAGGTCCGGGGCCTTAGCCAAAAACATTCAGTACTTC; CDR3: CASSYRSGALAKNIQYF
D: TRBD1; J: TRBJ1-1; size: .; V: TRBV29-1; DNA: TGCAGCGTGATACAGGGGGTTGAAGCTTTCTTT; CDR3: CSVIQGVEAFF
D: .; J: TRBJ2-3; size: many; V: TRBV30; DNA: TGTGCCTGGAGTACCGGGGGCCAAAGCACAGATACGCAGTATTTT; CDR3: CAWSTGGQSTDTQYF
D: TRBD2; J: TRBJ2-2; size: few; V: TRBV29-1; DNA: TGCAGCGTGGAACGGGGGGGAAGGCCCGGGGAGCTGTTTTTT; CDR3: CSVERGGRPGELFF
D: .; J: TRBJ1-1; size: few; V: TRBV12-3/TRBV12-4; DNA: TGTGCCAGCAGTTTAGTGAACACTGAAGCTTTCTTT; CDR3: CASSLVNTEAFF
D: .; J: TRBJ1-1; size: .; V: TRBV29-1; DNA: TGCAGCGTTGCATTTGGGACACGCACTGAAGCTTTCTTT; CDR3: CSVAFGTRTEAFF
D: .; J: TRBJ1-4; size: many; V: TRBV18; DNA: TGTGCCAGCTCACCTGATACTAATGAAAAACTGTTTTTT; CDR3: CASSPDTNEKLFF
D: .; J: TRBJ1-5; size: many; V: TRBV5-1; DNA: TGCGCCAGCAGCTCCGTAGGGGGAGAACAGCCCCAGCATTTT; CDR3: CASSSVGGEQPQHF
D: .; J: TRBJ2-3; size: .; V: TRBV19; DNA: TGTGCCAGTAGTATCGGCGTCGGGCATACAGATACGCAGTATTTT; CDR3: CASSIGVGHTDTQYF
D: .; J: TRBJ2-1; size: .; V: TRBV18; DNA: TGTGCCAGCTCCAACCAAGGGAACAATGAGCAGTTCTTC; CDR3: CASSNQGNNEQFF
D: .; J: TRBJ1-3; size: .; V: TRBV19; DNA: TGTGCCAGTGGACAAGTCGCCAGCGTCGAGGGGACATCCTTTAGCTCTGGAAACACCATATATTTT; CDR3: CASGQVASVEGTSFSSGNTIYF
D: .; J: TRBJ1-6; size: .; V: TRBV7-2; DNA: TGTGCCAGCAGCGAACGACAAGATAATTCACCCCTCCACTTT; CDR3: CASSERQDNSPLHF
D: .; J: TRBJ2-1; size: few; V: TRBV5-6; DNA: TGTGCCAGCAGCAGAAGCGGGTCGCAGTTCTTC; CDR3: CASSRSGSQFF
D: .; J: TRBJ2-7; size: few; V: TRBV6-2/TRBV6-3; DNA: TGTGCCAGCAGTTACGGGTGGTACGAGCAGTACTTC; CDR3: CASSYGWYEQYF
D: .; J: TRBJ1-1; size: .; V: TRBV15; DNA: TGTGCCACCATGCAGTTTATGAACACTGAAGCTTTCTTT; CDR3: CATMQFMNTEAFF
D: TRBD2; J: TRBJ2-5; size: .; V: TRBV2; DNA: TGTGCCAGCAGTGCGTGGTTTAGCGGGGGACTACAAGAGACCCAGTACTTC; CDR3: CASSAWFSGGLQETQYF
D: .; J: TRBJ2-1; size: .; V: TRBV6-5; DNA: TGTGCCAGCAGTTACGTGGGTGAGCAGTTCTTC; CDR3: CASSYVGEQFF
D: .; J: TRBJ2-2; size: many; V: TRBV24-1; DNA: TGTGCCACCAGTGATTTGACAGATACCGGGGAGCTGTTTTTT; CDR3: CATSDLTDTGELFF
D: .; J: TRBJ1-6; size: .; V: TRBV7-9; DNA: TGTGCCAGCGGGCGCCACGAAGGGGCTTCACCCCTCCACTTT; CDR3: CASGRHEGASPLHF
D: TRBD1; J: TRBJ2-7; size: few; V: TRBV7-3; DNA: TGTGCCAGCAGCTCCGCCGGGACAGGCACTTACGAGCAGTACTTC; CDR3: CASSSAGTGTYEQYF
D: .; J: TRBJ2-2; size: .; V: TRBV7-2; DNA: TGTGCCAGCAGCTCGAGGGGCGCGGGGGCGCAACGGGGGGAGCTGTTTTTT; CDR3: CASSSRGAGAQRGELFF
D: TRBD2; J: TRBJ2-1; size: many; V: TRBV29-1; DNA: TGCAGCGTTGCCCGTAGCGGGAGGGTAACCTACAATGAGCAGTTCTTC; CDR3: CSVARSGRVTYNEQFF
D: TRBD1; J: TRBJ1-2; size: few; V: TRBV29-1; DNA: TGCAGCGTCCTAGGGGACAGCTACTATGGCTACACCTTC; CDR3: CSVLGDSYYGYTF
D: .; J: TRBJ2-3; size: many; V: TRBV20-1; DNA: TGCAGTGCTCCGCCCGGGACTAGCACAGATACGCAGTATTTT; CDR3: CSAPPGTSTDTQYF
D: .; J: TRBJ2-4; size: few; V: TRBV6-1; DNA: TGTGCCAGCAGTGACAGGGTTTTTGTCAAAAACATTCAGTACTTC; CDR3: CASSDRVFVKNIQYF
D: .; J: TRBJ2-3; size: many; V: TRBV18; DNA: TGTGCCAGCTCACCACTATCGAGAGCTAGCACAGATACGCAGTATTTT; CDR3: CASSPLSRASTDTQYF
D: .; J: TRBJ2-7; size: .; V: TRBV5-6; DNA: TGTGCCAGCAGCTTGCGCAGCTATTACGAGCAGTACTTC; CDR3: CASSLRSYYEQYF
D: .; J: TRBJ2-3; size: many; V: TRBV12-3/TRBV12-4; DNA: TGTGCCAGCAGACAGGAGTCGGATACGCAGTATTTT; CDR3: CASRQESDTQYF
D: .; J: TRBJ2-7; size: few; V: TRBV30; DNA: TGTGCCTGGGGCTTATACGAGCAGTACTTC; CDR3: CAWGLYEQYF
D: .; J: TRBJ2-3; size: few; V: TRBV9; DNA: TGTGCCAGCAGCGTAACAGACGGACGCACAGATACGCAGTATTTT; CDR3: CASSVTDGRTDTQYF
D: .; J: TRBJ2-1; size: many; V: TRBV14; DNA: TGTGCCAGCAGCCAAGATCTGGCTCCCGATGAGCAGTTCTTC; CDR3: CASSQDLAPDEQFF
D: .; J: TRBJ2-5; size: few; V: TRBV29-1; DNA: TGCAGCGTCCTGACGGACCAAGAGACCCAGTACTTC; CDR3: CSVLTDQETQYF
D: .; J: TRBJ1-6; size: .; V: TRBV7-9; DNA: TGTGCCAGCAGCCCGACAGCGGATAATTCACCCCTCCACTTT; CDR3: CASSPTADNSPLHF
D: TRBD1; J: TRBJ1-1; size: .; V: TRBV10-3; DNA: TGTGCCATCAGTGAGTACTCAGGGGGCACGACCACTGAAGCTTTCTTT; CDR3: CAISEYSGGTTTEAFF
D: TRBD1; J: TRBJ2-1; size: few; V: TRBV29-1; DNA: TGCAGCGTGGAGGACAGGAGATCCTACAATGAGCAGTTCTTC; CDR3: CSVEDRRSYNEQFF
D: .; J: TRBJ2-1; size: .; V: TRBV18; DNA: TGTGCCAGCTCACCGGCTTCGTACAATGAGCAGTTCTTC; CDR3: CASSPASYNEQFF
D: .; J: TRBJ2-6; size: .; V: TRBV7-8; DNA: TGTGCCAGCAGTTTAAGGGGGAGCTCTGGGGCCAACGTCCTGACTTTC; CDR3: CASSLRGSSGANVLTF
D: TRBD2; J: TRBJ2-7; size: many; V: TRBV3-1; DNA: TGTGCCAGCAGCCGGCGGGGGAATGGGTACGAGCAGTACTTC; CDR3: CASSRRGNGYEQYF
D: .; J: TRBJ2-2; size: few; V: TRBV24-1; DNA: TGTGCCACCAGACGAGAGAATCGTGGGGAGCTGTTTTTT; CDR3: CATRRENRGELFF
D: TRBD1; J: TRBJ1-3; size: many; V: TRBV6-2/TRBV6-3; DNA: TGTGCCAGCAGTTACAAAAACCCAGGGGGCGCGGACACCATATATTTT; CDR3: CASSYKNPGGADTIYF
D: TRBD1; J: TRBJ2-2; size: .; V: TRBV20-1; DNA: TGCAGTGCTATAACTCCTACTGACAGGGGGAACACCGGGGAGCTGTTTTTT; CDR3: CSAITPTDRGNTGELFF
D: .; J: TRBJ2-7; size: few; V: TRBV11-2; DNA: TGTGCCAGCAGCCCAGTGGGCCGAACCCTTGCCACCGAGCAGTACTTC; CDR3: CASSPVGRTLATEQYF
D: .; J: TRBJ1-2; size: .; V: TRBV6-6; DNA: TGTGCCAGCAGTTACAGGCTTGGCAGGGAGAACTATGGCTACACCTTC; CDR3: CASSYRLGRENYGYTF
D: .; J: TRBJ1-5; size: few; V: TRBV7-9; DNA: TGTGCCAGCAGCTTAGAGGTCTCTGAGCCCCAGCATTTT; CDR3: CASSLEVSEPQHF
D: TRBD1; J: TRBJ1-4; size: many; V: TRBV2; DNA: TGTGCCAGCACCCGGGACAGGGTCGCGACTAATGAAAAACTGTTTTTT; CDR3: CASTRDRVATNEKLFF
D: .; J: TRBJ1-1; size: .; V: TRBV12-3/TRBV12-4; DNA: TGTGCCAGCAGCGTGTCAGGGGTCGCTTTCTTT; CDR3: CASSVSGVAFF
D: TRBD1; J: TRBJ2-5; size: .; V: TRBV7-3; DNA: TGTGCCAGCAGCATGGGGACAGGCATACAAGAGACCCAGTACTTC; CDR3: CASSMGTGIQETQYF
D: .; J: TRBJ2-6; size: few; V: TRBV7-8; DNA: TGTGCCAGCAGCTTATCCTCCTCCATCCTGACTTTC; CDR3: CASSLSSSILTF
D: .; J: TRBJ2-5; size: many; V: TRBV20-1; DNA: TGCAGTGCTAGACTCGTCCAAGAGACCCAGTACTTC; CDR3: CSARLVQETQYF
D: .; J: TRBJ2-7; size: few; V: TRBV9; DNA: TGTGCCAGCAGCTATGGAGGGGACTTTACCTACGAGCAGTACTTC; CDR3: CASSYGGDFTYEQYF
D: .; J: TRBJ2-3; size: .; V: TRBV11-2; DNA: TGTGCCAGCAGCTTAGGGGGGAGATTCGCAGATACGCAGTATTTT; CDR3: CASSLGGRFADTQYF
D: .; J: TRBJ1-5; size: few; V: TRBV5-1; DNA: TGCGCCAGCAGCTTGGGCGAGGGACTGAGCAATCAGCCCCAGCATTTT; CDR3: CASSLGEGLSNQPQHF
D: TRBD2; J: TRBJ2-5; size: many; V: TRBV5-4; DNA: TGTGCCAGCAGCTTAGGACTAGGAGGATCTCAAGAGACCCAGTACTTC; CDR3: CASSLGLGGSQETQYF
D: .; J: TRBJ1-2; size: few; V: TRBV30; DNA: TGTGCCTGGAGTCACCAGGGGCGTAGGGGCTACACCTTC; CDR3: CAWSHQGRRGYTF
D: .; J: TRBJ1-1; size: many; V: TRBV7-9; DNA: TGTGCCAGCTCTCAGACATTGAACACTGAAGCTTTCTTT; CDR3: CASSQTLNTEAFF
D: .; J: TRBJ2-2; size: few; V: TRBV5-5; DNA: TGTGCCAGCAGAACGGACATCTACACCGGGGAGCTGTTTTTT; CDR3: CASRTDIYTGELFF
D: .; J: TRBJ2-5; size: .; V: TRBV10-3; DNA: TGTGCCATCAGTTCGGCAGCGCAAGAGACCCAGTACTTC; CDR3: CAISSAAQETQYF
D: .; J: TRBJ1-4; size: many; V: TRBV7-9; DNA: TGTGCCAGCAGCTTAATGCTATTGACACCCGATGAAAAACTGTTTTTT; CDR3: CASSLMLLTPDEKLFF
D: .; J: TRBJ2-6; size: many; V: TRBV29-1; DNA: TGCAGCGCTGTGCGGGACACGACCTCTGGGGCCAACGTCCTGACTTTC; CDR3: CSAVRDTTSGANVLTF
D: TRBD1; J: TRBJ2-7; size: many; V: TRBV7-2; DNA: TGTGCCAGCAGCTCGACAGGGTACGAGCAGTACTTC; CDR3: CASSSTGYEQYF